The 7 T cell receptor beta chains listed next were all sequenced from one sample in a study of blood T cell repertoires in COVID-19. Clones were sequenced by immunoSEQ multiplex PCR, and TCRdb holds only the in-frame ones, with some missing. The sample holds approximately 180,000 clones; roughly 87% are singletons and the top ten take approximately 2.5%. Sequencing was carried out using PBMCs or T cells enriched from blood (not recorded which). The receptors stem from a woman in her forties with acute COVID-19.

The rearrangement joins TRBV5-4 to TRBJ2-3; possibly TRBD2 for D (5 bases). Germline V lookup: CDR1 SGHNT, CDR2 YYREEE (reference sequence). This CDR3 is 15 amino acids long. V was shortened by 0 bases and J by 1 base, with 9 bases between the two germline ends. DNA for the CDR3: TGTGCCAGCAGCTTGGAGCGGTGGCGCACAGATACGCAGTATTTT. Translating gives CASSLERWRTDTQYF.

DNA of the CDR3: TGTGCCAGCAGTCGCGGACAGGGGGTCTCCTACAATGAGCAGTTCTTC. It translates to CASSRGQGVSYNEQFF. The rearrangement links TRBV2 to TRBJ2-1, with 10 nucleotides matching TRBD1. Germline values: CDR1 SNHLY, CDR2 FYNNEI. The J segment lost 0 bases and the V segment lost 5 bases, leaving 4 bases of the junction unmatched. The CDR3 extends over 16 amino acids.

This clone was counted once. In DNA, the CDR3 is TGTGCCAGCAAACCGGGACTAGCGGGAGTTGAGTTCTTC. Amino acid sequence: CASKPGLAGVEFF. The chain recombines TRBV12-3 or TRBV12-4 with TRBJ2-1, with 14 bases fitting TRBD2. The CDR3 sequence is 13 residues long. Trimming took 7 bases from V and 14 from J; bases not matched to a gene: 7.

The V call is TRBV7-3, the J call TRBJ2-3; 11 bases align to TRBD2. This CDR3 is built from 16 residues. The germline gives CDR1 SGHTA, CDR2 FQGTGA. V was pared by 3 bases and J by 5 bases, with 7 bases of the junction left unmatched. The DNA of the CDR3 is TGTGCCAGCAGCTTGGGGCTAGCGGGAGGAGAAGATACGCAGTATTTT. As protein: CASSLGLAGGEDTQYF.

J is TRBJ2-1 and V is TRBV4-3; the match to TRBD2 covers 13 bases. The CDR3 covers 18 residues. Germline assignment: CDR1 LGHNA and CDR2 YSLEER. Trimming cost V 1 base and J 5 bases; bases outside gene matches: 8. The CDR3 spells CASSQGGLAGERDNEQFF. The CDR3 DNA reads as TGCGCCAGCAGCCAAGGCGGACTAGCGGGAGAGAGGGACAATGAGCAGTTCTTC.

This clone appeared a single time. V and J are TRBV7-9 and TRBJ1-2; the match to TRBD1 covers 11 bases. Germline CDR1 is SEHNR and CDR2 is FQNEAQ (reference sequence). Trimming cost V 7 bases and J 7 bases; bases outside gene matches: 11. This CDR3 is 15 amino acids long. The CDR3 DNA sequence: TGTGCCAGCACAAATAGGACAGGGGGCTTGAGTGGCTACACCTTC. This encodes CASTNRTGGLSGYTF.

The chain carries TRBV29-1 and TRBJ2-3, with 7 bases that match TRBD2. Germline trimming cut 3 bases from V and 2 bases from J; bases unmatched to any gene: 2. CDR1 and CDR2 from the germline V gene are SQVTM and ANQGSEA. The CDR3 sequence is 13 residues long. In DNA form, the CDR3 reads TGCAGCGTTGAGGGGGGGTCCACAGATACGCAGTATTTT. Its translation is CSVEGGSTDTQYF.